The 27 T cell receptor beta chains reported below all come from one sample, sequenced in a study of CD8+ T cells in alopecia areata. Investigators isolated RNA and reverse transcribed it into cDNA to act as the sequencing template. The protocol was immunoSEQ multiplex PCR, while the TCRdb copy is restricted to in-frame clones and leaves out a portion. The sample lists about 160,000 clones, roughly 50% occurring once. The material sequenced was CD4+ T cells sorted from blood. These receptors were taken from a human donor with alopecia areata.

The sample holds a few counts of this clone. This chain joins TRBV28 and TRBJ2-1; 8 nucleotides line up with TRBD2. Germline trimming cut 8 bases from V and 2 bases from J; bases unmatched to any gene: 5. Germline loops: CDR1 MDHEN, CDR2 SYDVKM. The CDR3 is 14 amino acids. In nucleotides, the CDR3 is TGTGCCAGCGGGAGCGGGAGTACCTACAATGAGCAGTTCTTC. This encodes CASGSGSTYNEQFF.

V gene TRBV7-9 combines with J gene TRBJ2-6; D remains ambiguous. The germline V gene encodes CDR1 SEHNR and CDR2 FQNEAQ (reference sequence). The CDR3 runs to 16 residues. V was clipped by 4 bases and J by 0 bases, with 10 bases between them. The CDR3 DNA sequence: TGTGCCAGCAGCTACTCCATTATCTCTGGGGCCAACGTCCTGACTTTC. Translation gives CASSYSIISGANVLTF.

This chain uses TRBV29-1 with TRBJ2-3; D is perhaps TRBD2 (6 bases). The CDR3 runs to 13 residues. Germline V gene sequence: CDR1 SQVTM, CDR2 ANQGSEA. Trimming removed 3 bases from V and 7 bases from J, with 14 bases in between. CDR3 bases: TGCAGCGTTGATCTGGGACTGTCATATACGCAGTATTTT. Translating it yields CSVDLGLSYTQYF.

The gene calls are TRBV2 and TRBJ1-5; TRBD1 matches 7 bases. The germline V gene encodes CDR1 SNHLY and CDR2 FYNNEI. The CDR3 spans 14 residues. J gave up 2 bases and V 8 bases, and 6 bases lay outside the gene matches. The CDR3 sequence: CASLRTGGNQPQHF. The CDR3 DNA is TGTGCCAGCTTGAGGACAGGCGGCAATCAGCCCCAGCATTTT.

V is TRBV5-6 and J is TRBJ2-1; tentative D call: TRBD1 (6 bases). The CDR3 covers 12 residues. V dropped 0 bases and J dropped 16 bases, with 14 bases sitting between them. Looked up from germline, CDR1 is SGHDT and CDR2 is YYEEEE. In DNA form, the CDR3 reads TGTGCCAGCAGCTTGGCCTCCGGCAGGGGATTCTTC. This gives the protein CASSLASGRGFF.

This chain uses TRBV20-1 with TRBJ1-2; no clear D. CDR3 size: 10 residues. The V end lost 5 bases, the J end lost 6 bases, and 7 bases lay between the germline ends. CDR1 is DFQATT and CDR2 is SNEGSKA in the germline V gene (reference sequence). Here the CDR3 DNA reads TGCAGTGCTGACGTGGATGGCTACACCTTC. Protein: CSADVDGYTF.

This clone was counted a single time. CDR3 region: CAWRGTGGWTKETQYF. CDR3 coding DNA: TGTGCCTGGAGGGGTACAGGGGGTTGGACCAAAGAGACCCAGTACTTC. The rearrangement joins TRBV30 to TRBJ2-5; 8 positions match TRBD1. CDR1 is GTSNPN, CDR2 SVGIG, per germline (reference sequence). J lost 3 bases, V lost 3 bases, and 12 bases had no gene match. The CDR3 covers 16 residues.

The chain links TRBV15 to TRBJ1-1; a possible D gene is TRBD1 (5 bases). Trimming shortened V by 1 base and J by 8 bases, and 11 bases separated the two germline ends. Germline V gene lookup returns CDR1 LNHNV and CDR2 YYDKDF (reference sequence). This CDR3 contains 13 residues. The CDR3 bases are TGTGCCACCAGCAGAGGACAGTTGGAAGAAGCTTTCTTT. It translates to CATSRGQLEEAFF.

The chain joins TRBV5-6 to TRBJ2-7, with 7 bases identical to TRBD1. V was pared by 4 bases and J by 8 bases, with 9 bases of the junction left unmatched. This CDR3 region has 13 residues. Per the germline V gene, CDR1 is SGHDT and CDR2 is YYEEEE. CDR3 sequence: CASSQGTAVKQYF. Written as DNA, the CDR3 is TGTGCCAGCAGCCAAGGGACAGCTGTAAAGCAGTACTTC. The variable domain in full, with the rest retrieved from reference TRBV5-6 and TRBJ2-7, is DAGVTQSPTHLIKTRGQQVTLRCSPKSGHDTVSWYQQALGQGPQFIFQYYEEEERQRGNFPDRFSGHQFPNYSSELNVNALLLGDSALYLCASSQGTAVKQYFGPGTRLTVT.

This clone was seen a few times. The gene calls are TRBV23-1 and TRBJ2-1; D unresolved. TRBV23-1 is an ORF, with its function uncertain. CDR3 size: 16 residues. Trimming cost V 2 bases and J 0 bases, with 11 bases left between them. The CDR3 reads CASSQVVSCSYNEQFF. Written as DNA, the CDR3 is TGCGCCAGCAGTCAAGTGGTCAGCTGCTCCTACAATGAGCAGTTCTTC.

The V call is TRBV4-1, the J call TRBJ1-1; D not certain. CDR1 and CDR2 (germline): MGHRA, YSYEKL. CDR3 length: 14 residues. V lost 4 bases and J 0 bases, leaving 9 bases between the germline ends. CDR3 amino acids: CASSRARVNTEAFF. CDR3 nucleotide sequence: TGCGCCAGCAGCCGCGCCAGAGTGAACACTGAAGCTTTCTTT.

CDR3 loop: CASRDGVAKNIQYF. The DNA for the CDR3 is TGTGCCAGCCGGGACGGGGTAGCCAAAAACATTCAGTACTTC. The gene calls are TRBV19 and TRBJ2-4; either TRBD1 or TRBD2 may supply D (5 bases each). The germline V gene encodes CDR1 LNHDA and CDR2 SQIVND (reference sequence). The germline V and J ends were trimmed by 9 bases and 0 bases, with 12 bases remaining between them. This CDR3 comprises 14 residues.

This clone was observed a few times. V usage is TRBV5-4 and J usage is TRBJ2-1; 10 bases line up with TRBD2. This CDR3 has 17 residues. Germline trimming cut 4 bases from V and 8 bases from J; bases unmatched to any gene: 15. Germline CDR1 reads SGHNT; CDR2 reads YYREEE (reference sequence). The CDR3 coding sequence is TGTGCCAGCAGCCGGGGGGCTAGCGGGAGCTTCAACTATGAGCAGTTCTTC. Encoded protein: CASSRGASGSFNYEQFF.

Turning to this clone: Other nucleotide sequences from this sample produce the same CDR3. The chain joins TRBV28 to TRBJ1-1; no definite D call. The CDR3 has 13 amino acids. Germline assignment: CDR1 MDHEN and CDR2 SYDVKM. Trimming shortened V by 8 bases and J by 1 base, and 11 bases separated the two germline ends. The CDR3 here is CASSLLGNTEAFF. For the CDR3, the DNA is TGTGCCAGCTCGTTGTTGGGGAACACTGAAGCTTTCTTT.

The rearrangement joins TRBV13 to TRBJ2-1, with 8 positions matching TRBD2. Germline trimming cut 4 bases from V and 5 bases from J; bases unmatched to any gene: 10. CDR3 length: 16 amino acids. Per germline, CDR1 PRHDT and CDR2 FYEKMQ (reference sequence). The CDR3 reads CASSSGGTRVHNEQFF. CDR3 DNA sequence: TGTGCCAGCAGCTCCGGCGGGACTAGAGTCCACAATGAGCAGTTCTTC.

This rearrangement joins TRBV5-4 to TRBJ2-5, with D unclear. In germline, CDR1 is SGHNT, CDR2 YYREEE (reference sequence). The CDR3 has 13 residues. V lost 4 bases and J 4 bases, leaving 11 bases between the germline ends. CDR3 protein: CASSKQVGETQYF. The CDR3 nucleotides read TGTGCCAGCAGCAAACAAGTGGGAGAGACCCAGTACTTC.

The chain is built from TRBV6-6 and TRBJ2-1; D possibly corresponds to TRBD2 (7 bases). This CDR3 contains 15 residues. Germline CDR1 and CDR2: MNHNY and SVGAGI (reference sequence). Trimming took off 2 bases at V and 10 bases at J, with 18 bases between the two ends. In DNA form, the CDR3 reads TGTGCCAGCAGTTACACGGAAAGGGGGGGCGAGGAGCAGTTCTTC. Translating it yields CASSYTERGGEEQFF.

The chain has TRBV6-5 and TRBJ2-7; a weak D match, TRBD2 (5 bases). CDR1 is MNHEY, CDR2 SVGAGI, per germline. Deletions cut 5 bases from V and 6 bases from J, with 14 bases between. This CDR3 is 13 amino acids long. The CDR3 reads CASSTGLAREQYF. In DNA, the CDR3 is TGTGCCAGCAGTACCGGGCTAGCCCGCGAGCAGTACTTC.

The chain combines TRBV2 with TRBJ2-7; D call uncertain. V lost 4 bases, J lost 3 bases, and 7 bases lay in between. The germline gives CDR1 SNHLY, CDR2 FYNNEI. The CDR3 runs to 12 residues. The CDR3 DNA is TGTGCCAGCAGTGTAGGCGTCTACGAGCAGTACTTC. Protein product: CASSVGVYEQYF.

The chain uses TRBV5-1 and TRBJ2-5; no firm D call. V dropped 4 bases and J dropped 4 bases, with 14 bases sitting between them. In germline, CDR1 is SGHRS, CDR2 YFSETQ. There are 14 residues in the CDR3. The CDR3 reads CASSLVGSRETQYF. DNA for the CDR3: TGCGCCAGCAGCCTTGTGGGTTCCCGAGAGACCCAGTACTTC. The full variable domain, rest sourced from reference TRBV5-1 and TRBJ2-5, is KAGVTQTPRYLIKTRGQQVTLSCSPISGHRSVSWYQQTPGQGLQFLFEYFSETQRNKGNFPGRFSGRQFSNSRSEMNVSTLELGDSALYLCASSLVGSRETQYFGPGTRLLVL.

This clone was counted between two and nine times. J is TRBJ2-3 and V is TRBV14; 9 bases are shared with TRBD2. The CDR3 extends over 15 amino acids. Germline values: CDR1 SGHDN, CDR2 FVKESK. V was clipped by 4 bases and J by 1 base; unmatched bases: 3. CDR3 DNA: TGTGCCAGCAGCCGACTAGCGGAACGCACAGATACGCAGTATTTT. Its translation is CASSRLAERTDTQYF.

This clone was detected only once. The chain combines TRBV9 with TRBJ1-1; D is undetermined. This CDR3 has 14 amino acids. The germline V gene has CDR1 SGDLS and CDR2 YYNGEE. Trimming pared 4 bases from V and 3 bases from J, leaving 13 bases between. CDR3 coding DNA: TGTGCCAGCAGCTCGGCCCGCGGGGACACTGAAGCTTTCTTT. It encodes CASSSARGDTEAFF.

The chain combines TRBV9 with TRBJ2-1; no reliable D call. Germline CDR1 reads SGDLS; CDR2 reads YYNGEE. The CDR3 totals 11 residues. The ends were cut back, 0 bases at V and 7 bases at J, with 2 bases in the middle. The chain's CDR3 is CASSVANEQFF. The DNA of the CDR3 is TGTGCCAGCAGCGTAGCTAATGAGCAGTTCTTC.

The genes are TRBV2 and TRBJ1-5, with 8 bases lining up with TRBD1. After removal of 6 bases from V and 4 bases from J, the junction contained 5 bases not matched to a gene. The CDR3 extends over 14 amino acids. Germline V gives CDR1 SNHLY, CDR2 FYNNEI. The CDR3 reads CASRVTGGNQPQHF. CDR3 DNA: TGTGCCAGCAGGGTCACAGGGGGTAATCAGCCCCAGCATTTT.

The chain carries TRBV28 and TRBJ2-3; D is unclear. The CDR3 spans 12 residues. Germline V CDR1 and CDR2: MDHEN, SYDVKM. V was trimmed by 5 bases and J by 4 bases, leaving 7 bases between them. CDR3 DNA: TGTGCCAGCAGTCCGAAGTCAGATACGCAGTATTTT. Translating gives CASSPKSDTQYF. Looking up the rest from reference TRBV28 and TRBJ2-3 gives the full variable domain: DVKVTQSSRYLVKRTGEKVFLECVQDMDHENMFWYRQDPGLGLRLIYFSYDVKMKEKGDIPEGYSVSREKKERFSLILESASTNQTSMYLCASSPKSDTQYFGPGTRLTVL.

A word on this clone: The sample has other DNA sequences that encode this CDR3 too. Here the CDR3 reads CASSLKETQYF. Written as DNA, the CDR3 is TGCGCCAGCTCGCTGAAAGAGACCCAGTACTTC. V gene TRBV5-1 combines with J gene TRBJ2-5; D gene ambiguous. This CDR3 has 11 amino acids. In germline, CDR1 is SGHRS, CDR2 YFSETQ. V lost 7 bases and J lost 3, with 7 bases in between.

This clone was observed once. The chain links TRBV7-9 to TRBJ2-2; 10 bases are a match to TRBD1. The CDR3 totals 17 residues. V lost 2 bases, J lost 5 bases, and 8 bases stayed unmatched. Germline V gene data show CDR1 as SEHNR and CDR2 as FQNEAQ (reference sequence). CDR3 coding DNA: TGTGCCAGCAGCTTACCAAGACAGGGGGCAGGAACCGGGGAGCTGTTTTTT. Amino acids: CASSLPRQGAGTGELFF.